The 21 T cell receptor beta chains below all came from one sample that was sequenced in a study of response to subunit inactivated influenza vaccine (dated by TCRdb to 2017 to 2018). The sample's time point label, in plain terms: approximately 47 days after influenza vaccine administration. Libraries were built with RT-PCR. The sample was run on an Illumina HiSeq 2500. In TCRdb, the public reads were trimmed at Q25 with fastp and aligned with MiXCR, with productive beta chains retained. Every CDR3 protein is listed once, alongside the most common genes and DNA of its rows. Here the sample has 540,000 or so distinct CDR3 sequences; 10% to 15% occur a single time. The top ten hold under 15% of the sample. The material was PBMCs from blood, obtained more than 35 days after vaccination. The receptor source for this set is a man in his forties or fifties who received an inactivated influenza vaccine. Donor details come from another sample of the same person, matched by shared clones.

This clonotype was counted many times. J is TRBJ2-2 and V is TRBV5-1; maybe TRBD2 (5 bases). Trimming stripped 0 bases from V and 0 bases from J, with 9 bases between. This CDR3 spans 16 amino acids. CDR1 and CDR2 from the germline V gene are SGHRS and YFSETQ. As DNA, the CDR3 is TGCGCCAGCAGCTTGGGGCCAGCGGCGAACACCGGGGAGCTGTTTTTT. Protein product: CASSLGPAANTGELFF.

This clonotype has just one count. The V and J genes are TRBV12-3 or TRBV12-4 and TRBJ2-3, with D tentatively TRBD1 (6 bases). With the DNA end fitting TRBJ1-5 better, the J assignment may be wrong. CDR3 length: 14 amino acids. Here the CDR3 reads CASSRSGGADTQHF. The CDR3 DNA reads TGTGCCAGCAGCCGTAGCGGGGGGGCTGATACGCAGCATTTT.

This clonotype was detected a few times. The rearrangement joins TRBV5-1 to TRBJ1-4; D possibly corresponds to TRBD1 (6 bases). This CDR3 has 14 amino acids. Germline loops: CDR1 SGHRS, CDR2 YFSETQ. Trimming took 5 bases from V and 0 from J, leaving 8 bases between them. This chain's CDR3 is CASREGATNEKLFF. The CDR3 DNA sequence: TGCGCCAGCAGAGAGGGGGCAACTAATGAAAAACTGTTTTTT.

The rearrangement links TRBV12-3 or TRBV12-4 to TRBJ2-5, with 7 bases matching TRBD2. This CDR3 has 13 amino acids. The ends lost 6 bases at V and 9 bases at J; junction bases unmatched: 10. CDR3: CASRLEGGLAQYF. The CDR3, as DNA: TGTGCCAGCAGGTTGGAGGGAGGGTTAGCCCAGTACTTC.

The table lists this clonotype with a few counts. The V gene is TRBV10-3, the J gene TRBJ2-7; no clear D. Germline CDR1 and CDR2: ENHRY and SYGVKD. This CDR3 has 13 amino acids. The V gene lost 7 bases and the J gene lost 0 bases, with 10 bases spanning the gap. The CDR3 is CAIKERISYEQYF. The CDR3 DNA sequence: TGTGCCATCAAAGAGAGGATCTCCTACGAGCAGTACTTC.

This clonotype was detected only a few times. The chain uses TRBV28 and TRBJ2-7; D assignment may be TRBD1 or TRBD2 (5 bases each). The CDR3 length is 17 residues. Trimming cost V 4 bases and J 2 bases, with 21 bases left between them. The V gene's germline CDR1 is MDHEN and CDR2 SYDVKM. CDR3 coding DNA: TGTGCCAGCAGTTCACCAACAGACAGACTAAAAACCTACGAGCAGTACTTC. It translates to CASSSPTDRLKTYEQYF. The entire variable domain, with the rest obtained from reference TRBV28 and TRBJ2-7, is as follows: DVKVTQSSRYLVKRTGEKVFLECVQDMDHENMFWYRQDPGLGLRLIYFSYDVKMKEKGDIPEGYSVSREKKERFSLILESASTNQTSMYLCASSSPTDRLKTYEQYFGPGTRLTVT.

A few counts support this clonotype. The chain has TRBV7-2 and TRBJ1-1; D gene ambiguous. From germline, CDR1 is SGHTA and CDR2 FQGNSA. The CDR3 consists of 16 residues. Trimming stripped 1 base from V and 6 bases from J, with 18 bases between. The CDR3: CASSLVRWKMNAEAFF. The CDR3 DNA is TGTGCCAGCAGCTTAGTACGGTGGAAAATGAATGCTGAAGCTTTCTTT. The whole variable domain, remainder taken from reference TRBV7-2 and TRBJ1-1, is GAGVSQSPSNKVTEKGKDVELRCDPISGHTALYWYRQSLGQGLEFLIYFQGNSAPDKSGLPSDRFSAERTGGSVSTLTIQRTQQEDSAVYLCASSLVRWKMNAEAFFGQGTRLTVV.

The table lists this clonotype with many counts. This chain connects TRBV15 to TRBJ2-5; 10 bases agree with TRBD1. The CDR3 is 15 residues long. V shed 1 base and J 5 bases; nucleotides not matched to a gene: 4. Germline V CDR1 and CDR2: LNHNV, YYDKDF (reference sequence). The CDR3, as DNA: TGTGCCACCAGCAGAGCCGGGACAGGGGATGAGACCCAGTACTTC. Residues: CATSRAGTGDETQYF.

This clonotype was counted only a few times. The CDR3 coding sequence is TGTGCCAGCAGTTACGCTGCGGCGGGGGTGGCCAAAAACATTCAGTACTTC. Amino acids: CASSYAAAGVAKNIQYF. V and J are TRBV6-2 or TRBV6-3 and TRBJ2-4, with 7 bases fitting TRBD2. This CDR3 is 17 amino acids long. V shed 2 bases, J shed 1 base, and the junction held 8 bases outside the gene matches. Germline CDR1 reads MNHEY; CDR2 reads SVGEGT.

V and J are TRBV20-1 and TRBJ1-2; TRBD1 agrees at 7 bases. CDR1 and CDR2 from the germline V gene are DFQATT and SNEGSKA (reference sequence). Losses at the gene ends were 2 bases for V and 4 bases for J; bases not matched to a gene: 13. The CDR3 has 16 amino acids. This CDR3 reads CSARPGTDQGIYGYTF. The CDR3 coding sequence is TGCAGTGCTAGACCCGGGACAGATCAAGGCATCTATGGCTACACCTTC.

In DNA form, the CDR3 reads TGTGCCAGCAGCTTACATGAAGTAAGGGATGAGCAGTTCTTC. Translating gives CASSLHEVRDEQFF. The V and J genes are TRBV7-8 and TRBJ2-1; D is ambiguous. CDR1 and CDR2 (germline): SGHVS, FQNEAQ. This CDR3 region has 14 residues. The ends were cut back, 2 bases at V and 8 bases at J, with 13 bases in the middle.

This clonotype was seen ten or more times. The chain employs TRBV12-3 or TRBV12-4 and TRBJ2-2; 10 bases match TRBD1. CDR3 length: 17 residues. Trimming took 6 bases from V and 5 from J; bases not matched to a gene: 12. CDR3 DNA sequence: TGTGCCAGCAGACACCGAAAAAGGGACAGGGGTACCGGGGAGCTGTTTTTT. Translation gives CASRHRKRDRGTGELFF.

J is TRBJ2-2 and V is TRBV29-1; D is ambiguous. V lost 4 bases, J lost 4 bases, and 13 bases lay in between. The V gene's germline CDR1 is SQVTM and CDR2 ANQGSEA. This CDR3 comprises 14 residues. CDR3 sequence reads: CSVGQLTATGELFF. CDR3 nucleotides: TGCAGCGTTGGTCAGCTAACGGCCACCGGGGAGCTGTTTTTT.

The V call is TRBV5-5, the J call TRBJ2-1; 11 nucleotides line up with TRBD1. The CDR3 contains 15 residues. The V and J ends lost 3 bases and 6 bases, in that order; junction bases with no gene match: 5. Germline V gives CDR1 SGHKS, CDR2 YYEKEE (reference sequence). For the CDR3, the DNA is TGTGCCAGCAGCTACGGACAGGGGGCGCGCAATGAGCAGTTCTTC. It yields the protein CASSYGQGARNEQFF.

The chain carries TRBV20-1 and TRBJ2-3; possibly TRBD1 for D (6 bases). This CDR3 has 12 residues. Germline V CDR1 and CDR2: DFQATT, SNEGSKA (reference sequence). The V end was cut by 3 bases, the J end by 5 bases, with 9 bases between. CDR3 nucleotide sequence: TGCAGTGCTAGGACACAGGGAGATACGCAGTATTTT. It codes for CSARTQGDTQYF.

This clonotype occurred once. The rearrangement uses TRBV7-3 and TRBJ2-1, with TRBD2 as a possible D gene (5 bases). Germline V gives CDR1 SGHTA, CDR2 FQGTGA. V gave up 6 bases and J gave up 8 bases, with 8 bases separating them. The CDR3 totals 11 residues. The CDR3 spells CASSTGDEQFF. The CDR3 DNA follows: TGTGCCAGCAGTACCGGGGATGAGCAGTTCTTC.

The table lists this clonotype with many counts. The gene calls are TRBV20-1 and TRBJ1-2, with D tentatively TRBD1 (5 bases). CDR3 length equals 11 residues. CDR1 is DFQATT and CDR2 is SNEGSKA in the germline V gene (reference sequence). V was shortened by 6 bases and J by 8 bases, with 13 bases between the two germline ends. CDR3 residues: CSAKTGGGYTF. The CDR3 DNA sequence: TGCAGTGCAAAAACTGGGGGAGGCTACACCTTC.

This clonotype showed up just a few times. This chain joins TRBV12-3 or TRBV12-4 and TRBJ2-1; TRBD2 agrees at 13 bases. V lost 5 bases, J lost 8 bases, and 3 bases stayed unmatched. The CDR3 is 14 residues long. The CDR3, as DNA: TGTGCCAGCAGTCCCGGACTAGCGGGAGATGAGCAGTTCTTC. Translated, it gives CASSPGLAGDEQFF.

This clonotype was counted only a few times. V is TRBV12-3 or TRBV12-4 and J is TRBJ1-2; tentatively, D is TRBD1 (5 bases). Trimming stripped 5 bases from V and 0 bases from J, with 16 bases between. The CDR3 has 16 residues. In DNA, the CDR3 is TGTGCCAGCAGTGTCCCGGGACTGAGAGCTAACTATGGCTACACCTTC. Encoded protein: CASSVPGLRANYGYTF.

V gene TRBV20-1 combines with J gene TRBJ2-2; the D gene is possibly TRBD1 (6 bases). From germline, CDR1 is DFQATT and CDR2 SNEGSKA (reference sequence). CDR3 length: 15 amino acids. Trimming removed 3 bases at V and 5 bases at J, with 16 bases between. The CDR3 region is CSARGTGTLTGELFF. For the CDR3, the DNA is TGCAGTGCTAGGGGGACCGGGACACTGACCGGGGAGCTGTTTTTT.

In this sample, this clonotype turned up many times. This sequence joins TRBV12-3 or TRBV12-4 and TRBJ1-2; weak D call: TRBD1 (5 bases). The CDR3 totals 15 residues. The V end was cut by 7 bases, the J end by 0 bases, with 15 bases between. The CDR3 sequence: CASIPLQAPNYGYTF. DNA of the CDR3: TGTGCCAGCATTCCCTTACAGGCACCTAACTATGGCTACACCTTC.